This T cell receptor beta chain is from a study of blood T cell repertoires in COVID-19. In the study overall: The origin of the acute and convalescent COVID-19 samples was the United States, Italy and Spain. PBMCs, B-cell-depleted T cells, or T cells provided the cDNA or gDNA that made up the material.

In the authors' workflow: How many nucleated cells were present was estimated from reference gene primer amplification. Libraries were prepared by immunoSEQ multiplex PCR; TCRdb keeps only in-frame clonotypes and omits some of them. The DNA was the basis for D and trimming; V, J and clone size are from that table. The table includes about 130,000 clones, under 90% detected once. From germline, CDR1 is MNHEY and CDR2 SVGAGI. The ends were cut back, 10 bases at V and 6 bases at J, with 12 bases in the middle. The CDR3 is 12 amino acids. Input material: peripheral blood. This receptor was identified in a woman aged 60-70 years with acute or convalescent COVID-19. The V and J genes are TRBV6-5 and TRBJ2-2, with D perhaps matching TRBD2 (6 bases). DNA for the CDR3: TGTGCCACCTCACTAGCCCCCGGGGAGCTGTTTTTT. This gives the protein CATSLAPGELFF.